This T cell receptor (beta chain) was captured by sequencing in a study of cytomegalovirus exposure and HLA in healthy donors. Study in general: From donors who were HLA-typed, an early data release held about 89 million unique TCRs.

The study ran its PCR with 60 Vbeta and 13 Jbeta primers. Measured with immunoSEQ multiplex PCR; TCRdb has only the in-frame clones, and not every one. The table lists around 130,000 clones, about four fifths of them singletons, with 4.5% to 5.5% in the top ten. Study observations and caveats: The authors later found most CMV-associated TCR beta chains appeared HLA-restricted. Presence/absence analyses assumed roughly uniform sequencing depth across donors.

Germline CDR1 reads MDHEN; CDR2 reads SYDVKM. CDR3 length: 15 amino acids. The V end lost 5 bases, the J end lost 7 bases, and 20 bases lay between the germline ends. Concerning this clone: As yet, its antigen is unknown.

The J gene is TRBJ1-2, the V gene TRBV28; possible D gene TRBD1, 6 bases. This TCR came from a young man in good health and CMV-seronegative. Sequencing was done on a sample of PBMCs. CDR3 sequence reads: CASSLSGGPLPGYTF. Written as DNA, the CDR3 is TGTGCCAGCAGTCTCTCGGGGGGCCCCCTCCCTGGCTACACCTTC.